Below, one TCR beta chain is given with its context. No antigen is known for it. The sample originates from a study of T-cell memory formation after mild COVID-19. Study-level results: Shrinking CD4+ clones were chiefly CM and EM; CD8+ ones were chiefly EMRA. Clones contracting day 15 to 85 were balanced CD4/CD8; later expanders leaned CD4+. Memory cells collected pre-infection included some clones that later responded, suggesting cross-reactive memory joined.

V lost 6 bases, J lost 2 bases, and 21 bases lay in between. The CDR3 runs 17 residues. TCRdb processed the 5' RACE reads anew with MiXCR; each CDR3 protein has one entry. The sample has roughly 510,000 distinct CDR3 sequences, 17% seen once. The clonotype was recovered from an adult woman who had mild COVID-19 (a few samples of this study predate the infection). Cell type and time point are not known. Sequencing used PBMCs or a T cell subset sorted from them (not recorded which). This sequence joins TRBV12-3 or TRBV12-4 and TRBJ2-3; the D call may be TRBD1 or TRBD2 (6 bases each). In DNA form, the CDR3 reads TGTGCCAGCAGCTCTTATAGGAGGGGGGTCCTCACAGATACGCAGTATTTT. Translation: CASSSYRRGVLTDTQYF.